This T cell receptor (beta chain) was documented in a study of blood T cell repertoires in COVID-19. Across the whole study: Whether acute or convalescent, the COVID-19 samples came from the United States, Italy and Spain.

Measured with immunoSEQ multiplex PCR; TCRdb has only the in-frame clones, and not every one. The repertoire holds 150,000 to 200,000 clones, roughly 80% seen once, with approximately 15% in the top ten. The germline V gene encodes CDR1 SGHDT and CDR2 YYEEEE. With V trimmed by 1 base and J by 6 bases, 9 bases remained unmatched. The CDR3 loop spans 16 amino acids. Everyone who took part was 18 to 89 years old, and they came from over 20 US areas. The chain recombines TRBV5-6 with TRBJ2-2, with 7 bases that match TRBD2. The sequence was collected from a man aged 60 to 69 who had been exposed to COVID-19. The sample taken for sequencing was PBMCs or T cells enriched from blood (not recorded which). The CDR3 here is CASSLTGGRLAGELFF. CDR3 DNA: TGTGCCAGCAGCTTGACGGGCGGGAGATTGGCCGGGGAGCTGTTTTTT.